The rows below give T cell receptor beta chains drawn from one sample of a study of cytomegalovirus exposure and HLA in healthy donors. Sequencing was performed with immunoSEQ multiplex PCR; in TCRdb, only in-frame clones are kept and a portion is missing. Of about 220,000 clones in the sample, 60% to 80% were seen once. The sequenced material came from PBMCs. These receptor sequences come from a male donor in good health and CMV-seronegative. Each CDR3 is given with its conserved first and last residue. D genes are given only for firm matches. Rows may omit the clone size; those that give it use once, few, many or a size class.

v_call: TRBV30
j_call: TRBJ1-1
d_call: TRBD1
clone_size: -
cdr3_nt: TGTGCCTGGAGGGCAGGGGGCAGGGGTGAAGCTTTCTTT
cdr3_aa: CAWRAGGRGEAFF

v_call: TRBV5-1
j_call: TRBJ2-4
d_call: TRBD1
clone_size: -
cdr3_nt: TGCGCCAGCAGCAGCGGACAGGGGGCTGACATTCAGTACTTC
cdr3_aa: CASSSGQGADIQYF

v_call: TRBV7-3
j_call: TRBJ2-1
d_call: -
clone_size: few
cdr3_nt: TGTGCCAGCAGCTTATCGTTTCCGGACACGGGTGAGCAGTTCTTC
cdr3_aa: CASSLSFPDTGEQFF

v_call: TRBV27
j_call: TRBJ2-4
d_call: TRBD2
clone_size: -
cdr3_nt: TGTGCCAGCAGCTCCCCGGGGAGGGACATTCAGTACTTC
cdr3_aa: CASSSPGRDIQYF

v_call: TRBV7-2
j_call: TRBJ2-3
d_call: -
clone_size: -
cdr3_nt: TGTGCCAGCAGCTTACAATCGGGCGGGGCTACAGATACGCAGTATTTT
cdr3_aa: CASSLQSGGATDTQYF

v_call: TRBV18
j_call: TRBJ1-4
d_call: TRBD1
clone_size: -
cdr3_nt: TGTGCCAGCTCCAGGACAGGCGGAAATGAAAAACTGTTTTTT
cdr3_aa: CASSRTGGNEKLFF

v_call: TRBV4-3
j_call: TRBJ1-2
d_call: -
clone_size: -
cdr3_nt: TGCGCCAGCAACACACTAGGGTCTGCCTCTGGCTACACCTTC
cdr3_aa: CASNTLGSASGYTF

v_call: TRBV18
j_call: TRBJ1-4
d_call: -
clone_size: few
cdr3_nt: TGTGCCAGCTCACCAAGACTGACGAATGAAAAACTGTTTTTT
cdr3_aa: CASSPRLTNEKLFF

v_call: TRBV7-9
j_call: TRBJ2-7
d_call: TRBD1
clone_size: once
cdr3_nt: TGTGCCAGCAACGACGCCGTACAGGGGTCCTACGAGCAGTACTTC
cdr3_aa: CASNDAVQGSYEQYF

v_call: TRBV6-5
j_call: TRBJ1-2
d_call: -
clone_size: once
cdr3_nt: TGTGCCAGCAGTTATGACAGTAACTATGGCTACACCTTC
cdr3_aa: CASSYDSNYGYTF